The rows below give T cell receptor beta chains drawn from one sample of a study of tumor and adjacent non-tumor tissue in lung cancer. TCRdb recomputed calls from the multiplex PCR reads with MiXCR, one row per CDR3 protein. This sample carries 70,000 to 80,000 distinct CDR3 sequences, 55% to 75% of them seen once, and the ten largest clones take approximately 10%. The material sequenced was lung tumor tissue. Every receptor here comes from a woman in her thirties or forties with non-small cell lung cancer. CDR3s include the opening cysteine and the closing phenylalanine or tryptophan. D genes are given only for firm matches. Size tells how often a clone was seen (once, few, many) or the class of an expanded clone, and some rows leave it out.

-,-,TRBV29-1,TRBJ1-5,TGCAGCGTTCCGGGAAATAACAATCAGCCCCAGCATTTT,CSVPGNNNQPQHF
-,TRBD1,TRBV11-2,TRBJ2-1,TGTGCCAGCAGTCCGGGACAGGGGGCCTTCGAGCAGTTCTTC,CASSPGQGAFEQFF
-,TRBD1,TRBV11-3,TRBJ2-5,TGTGCCAACAACTTAGCCGGGACAGTGTACCATGAGACCCAGTACTTC,CANNLAGTVYHETQYF
-,-,TRBV11-1,TRBJ2-7,TGTGCCAGCTGCCCAGGACAGCGGTACTACGAGCATTACTTC,CASCPGQRYYEHYF
-,-,TRBV6-6,TRBJ1-5,TGTGCCAGCAGGATCGGGAGTAGCCGGAGCACAGATACGCAGCATTTT,CASRIGSSRSTDTQHF
-,TRBD1,TRBV11-2,TRBJ2-5,TGTACCAGCAGGTTAGGGCTACACGCGAACAGGGGGCGCGGAGAAACCCAGTACTTC,CTSRLGLHANRGRGETQYF
few,-,TRBV7-3,TRBJ2-1,TGTGCCAGCAGCACCCCCCCCGGGACCCTAAACAATGAGCAGTTCTTC,CASSTPPGTLNNEQFF
-,-,TRBV29-1,TRBJ2-1,TGTGGCGTTGGATATGAGCAGTTCTTC,CGVGYEQFF
-,-,TRBV5-6,TRBJ2-7,TGTGCCAGCAGCTTGTGGCAGAGCCCGAGGCACTTC,CASSLWQSPRHF
-,-,TRBV11-2,TRBJ2-3,TGTGCCAACAGCCGCACGGGCACTGACAGTACGCAGTGTTTT,CANSRTGTDSTQCF
once,-,TRBV10-3,TRBJ2-1,TGTGCCATCAGTGGGTTGCGGACTTCCTGCAATGAGCAGTTCTTC,CAISGLRTSCNEQFF
-,-,TRBV29-1,TRBJ1-4,TGCAGTGTTGAAGATGAAGAAAAACTGTTTTTT,CSVEDEEKLFF
many,TRBD1,TRBV6-5,TRBJ2-7,TGTGCCAGCAGTGGGACAGGGGACGTATCCTACGAGCAGTACTTC,CASSGTGDVSYEQYF
-,-,TRBV11-2,TRBJ2-3,TGTGCCTACAGCTTATTTGCTCGCGCAGATACGCAGTATTTT,CAYSLFARADTQYF
many,-,TRBV20-1,TRBJ2-5,TGCAGTGCTTTTTCCCGAACAGGGTTGGAGACCCAGTACTTC,CSAFSRTGLETQYF
-,TRBD1,TRBV6-2/TRBV6-3,TRBJ1-2,TGTGCCAGCAGCGGACAGGCGAGGTCGGATGACTACACCTTC,CASSGQARSDDYTF
-,TRBD2,TRBV11-2,TRBJ2-7,TGTACCAGCAGTCATCCCGGGACTAGCGGATACGAGCAGTACTTC,CTSSHPGTSGYEQYF
-,-,TRBV29-1,TRBJ2-7,TGCAGCGTTTCAGAGCTTAGCAGGTACTTCTACGAGCAGTACTTC,CSVSELSRYFYEQYF
once,-,TRBV6-5,TRBJ2-7,TGTGCCAGCAGTTACATGGGTAGTGGGATTGCCTACGAGCAGTACTTC,CASSYMGSGIAYEQYF
few,TRBD2,TRBV5-4,TRBJ2-2,TGTGTCAGCAGGGAGGGAGGGCCCGGCACCGGGGAGCTGTTTTTT,CVSREGGPGTGELFF
-,TRBD2,TRBV20-1,TRBJ2-7,TGCAGTGCTAGCTCGAGCGGGAGGGCCTCCTACGAGCAGTACTTC,CSASSSGRASYEQYF
many,-,TRBV20-1,TRBJ2-3,TGCAGTAGGAAGGGAGCTGGAGATACGCAGTATTTT,CSRKGAGDTQYF
-,-,TRBV11-1,TRBJ2-3,TGTGCCAGCAGCCCCACAGGGATCACAGATGGGCAGTATTTT,CASSPTGITDGQYF
few,-,TRBV7-9,TRBJ1-1,TGTGCCAGCAGCTTATACGACAGCAAAAACACTGAAGCTTTCTTT,CASSLYDSKNTEAFF
large,-,TRBV6-2/TRBV6-3,TRBJ2-1,TGTGCCAGCAGTTTCCGGGATGAGCAGTTCTTC,CASSFRDEQFF
-,-,TRBV4-2,TRBJ2-1,TGTGCCGGAAGCCAAGATAGGGTAGCGGACAATGAGCAGTTCTTC,CAGSQDRVADNEQFF
-,TRBD1,TRBV6-6,TRBJ2-1,TGTGCCAGCAGTAGACAGGGACAAGACTCATACAATGAGCAGTTCTTC,CASSRQGQDSYNEQFF
once,-,TRBV5-1,TRBJ1-3,TGCGCCAGCAGCTTGGGTGGACAGACTACTGGAAACATCATATATTTT,CASSLGGQTTGNIIYF
-,TRBD1,TRBV6-6,TRBJ1-5,TGTGCCAGCAATTACTCGAAGATGACAGGGGGAAGAGCCAATCAGCCCCAGCATTTT,CASNYSKMTGGRANQPQHF
many,-,TRBV10-1,TRBJ1-5,TGCGCCAGCAGTGAGTCGGGCCAGCCCCAGCATTTT,CASSESGQPQHF
-,-,TRBV7-6,TRBJ1-3,TGTGCCAGCAGCTTAGAACTCGAAGGAAACACCATATATTTT,CASSLELEGNTIYF
-,-,TRBV6-5,TRBJ2-3,TGTGTCACTCAGGGGGGAGTAACAAATACGCAGTATTTT,CVTQGGVTNTQYF
-,-,TRBV11-2,TRBJ2-7,TGTGCCAGCAGCTTAACCCAGGATAGGCAGTACTTC,CASSLTQDRQYF
-,-,TRBV20-1,TRBJ1-4,TGCAGTGCTAGAGATACAGAGGGTTGGGTTAATGAAAAACTGTTTTTT,CSARDTEGWVNEKLFF
-,TRBD1,TRBV12-3/TRBV12-4,TRBJ1-2,TGTGCCAGCAGTGGGCTTGGCAGGGGGAAGGGCTACACCTTC,CASSGLGRGKGYTF
-,-,TRBV4-1,TRBJ2-1,TGCGCCAGCAGCTCGACTAGCTGGGGGGCCTTAGAGCAGTTCTTC,CASSSTSWGALEQFF
once,TRBD2,TRBV11-2,TRBJ2-1,TGTACAGGCAGCTTGGCGGGAGCAAACAATGAGCAGTTCTTC,CTGSLAGANNEQFF